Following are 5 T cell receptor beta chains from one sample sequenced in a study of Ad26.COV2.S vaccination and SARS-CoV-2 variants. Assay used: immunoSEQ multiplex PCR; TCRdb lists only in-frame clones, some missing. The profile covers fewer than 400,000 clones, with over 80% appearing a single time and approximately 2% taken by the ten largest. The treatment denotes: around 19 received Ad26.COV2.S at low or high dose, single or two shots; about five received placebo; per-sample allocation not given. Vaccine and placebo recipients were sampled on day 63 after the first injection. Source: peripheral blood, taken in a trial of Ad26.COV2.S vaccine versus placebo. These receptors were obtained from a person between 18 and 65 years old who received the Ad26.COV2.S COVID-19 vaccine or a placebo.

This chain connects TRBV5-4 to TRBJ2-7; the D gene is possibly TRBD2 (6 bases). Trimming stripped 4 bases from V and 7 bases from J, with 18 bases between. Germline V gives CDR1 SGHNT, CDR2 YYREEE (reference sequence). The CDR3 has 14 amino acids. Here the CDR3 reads CASSTGRLAGEQYF. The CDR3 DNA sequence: TGTGCCAGCAGCACCGGACGGCTCGCGGGGGAGCAGTACTTC.

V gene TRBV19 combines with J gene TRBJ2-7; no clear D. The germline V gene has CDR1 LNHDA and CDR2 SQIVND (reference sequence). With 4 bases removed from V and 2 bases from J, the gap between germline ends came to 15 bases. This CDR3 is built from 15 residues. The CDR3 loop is CASSTTLTVTYEQYF. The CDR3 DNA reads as TGTGCCAGTAGTACCACCCTGACCGTAACCTACGAGCAGTACTTC. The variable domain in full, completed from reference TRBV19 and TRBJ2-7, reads DGGITQSPKYLFRKEGQNVTLSCEQNLNHDAMYWYRQDPGQGLRLIYYSQIVNDFQKGDIAEGYSVSREKKESFPLTVTSAQKNPTAFYLCASSTTLTVTYEQYFGPGTRLTVT.

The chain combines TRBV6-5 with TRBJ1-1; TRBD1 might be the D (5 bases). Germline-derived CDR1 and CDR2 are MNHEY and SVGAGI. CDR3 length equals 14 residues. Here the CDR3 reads CVTQRGLRRTEAFF. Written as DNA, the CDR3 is TGTGTCACACAACGGGGCCTCAGGAGGACTGAAGCTTTCTTT.

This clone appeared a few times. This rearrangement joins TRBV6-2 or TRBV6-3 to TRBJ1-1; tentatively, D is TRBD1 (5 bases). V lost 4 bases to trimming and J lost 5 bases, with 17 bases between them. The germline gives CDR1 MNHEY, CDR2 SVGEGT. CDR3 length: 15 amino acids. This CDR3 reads CASSSQWDGGTEAFF. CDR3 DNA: TGTGCCAGCAGTTCCCAATGGGACGGAGGGACTGAAGCTTTCTTT.

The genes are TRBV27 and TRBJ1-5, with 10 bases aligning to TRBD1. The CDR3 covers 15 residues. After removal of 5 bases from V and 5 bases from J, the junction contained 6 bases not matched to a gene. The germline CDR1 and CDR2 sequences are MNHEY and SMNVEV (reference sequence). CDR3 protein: CASSGDRGGYQPQHF. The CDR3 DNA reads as TGTGCCAGCAGTGGGGACAGGGGAGGGTATCAGCCCCAGCATTTT.